This entry lists 21 T cell receptor beta chains sequenced from one sample in a study of CD4+ T cells in melanoma. The repertoire was sequenced with immunoSEQ multiplex PCR; TCRdb's copy has only in-frame clones and lacks some. The sample has roughly 150,000 clones; nearly 95% are singletons. The receptors here all came from a human donor with melanoma.

The rearrangement joins TRBV2 to TRBJ2-2, with D unresolved. V dropped 4 bases and J dropped 6 bases, with 9 bases sitting between them. Germline CDR1 reads SNHLY; CDR2 reads FYNNEI. The CDR3 consists of 13 residues. The CDR3 nucleotides read TGTGCCAGCAGTGGTGGAATTTCCGGGGAGCTGTTTTTT. Translated, it gives CASSGGISGELFF.

V and J are TRBV2 and TRBJ1-5; D is unresolved. The germline V gene encodes CDR1 SNHLY and CDR2 FYNNEI. Trimming shortened V by 5 bases and J by 0 bases, and 11 bases separated the two germline ends. There are 15 residues in the CDR3. The chain's CDR3 is CASSFVRDSNQPQHF. In nucleotides, the CDR3 is TGTGCCAGCAGTTTTGTGAGGGATAGCAATCAGCCCCAGCATTTT.

The V and J genes are TRBV30 and TRBJ1-5; D is unclear. Trimming pared 1 base from V and 2 bases from J, leaving 12 bases between. The CDR3 is made up of 15 amino acids. Per the germline V gene, CDR1 is GTSNPN and CDR2 is SVGIG (reference sequence). The CDR3 loop reads CAWSARRSGNQPQHF. In nucleotides, the CDR3 is TGTGCCTGGAGTGCGCGGAGGAGCGGCAATCAGCCCCAGCATTTT.

This chain connects TRBV16 to TRBJ1-2, with no clear D. Trimming cost V 2 bases and J 4 bases, with 8 bases left between them. This CDR3 comprises 13 residues. The germline gives CDR1 KGHSY, CDR2 FQNENV. DNA for the CDR3: TGTGCCAGCAGCCAAGGATCTTCCTATGGCTACACCTTC. As protein: CASSQGSSYGYTF.

The genes are TRBV11-2 and TRBJ1-3; D might be TRBD1 (5 bases). Germline loops: CDR1 SGHAT, CDR2 FQNNGV. V dropped 3 bases and J dropped 4 bases, with 13 bases sitting between them. CDR3 length equals 15 residues. The DNA of the CDR3 is TGTGCCAGCAGCTTTGCCCCGCCAGGGGGAAACACCATATATTTT. Translation gives CASSFAPPGGNTIYF.

The CDR3 spells CASRLLPWNTYNEQFF. The DNA of the CDR3 is TGTGCAAGTCGCTTACTACCGTGGAATACGTACAATGAGCAGTTCTTC. The chain couples TRBV12-2 to TRBJ2-1. TRBV12-2 is noted as a pseudogene. This CDR3 spans 16 amino acids.

This clone was observed a single time. The chain combines TRBV2 with TRBJ2-2, with 10 bases aligning to TRBD2. The CDR3 contains 15 residues. CDR1 is SNHLY and CDR2 is FYNNEI in the germline V gene. V trimming: 10 bases; J trimming: 1 base; junction bases outside the gene matches: 6. The CDR3 region is CATRRTSGNTGELFF. The DNA of the CDR3 is TGTGCCACCAGGAGGACTAGCGGGAACACCGGGGAGCTGTTTTTT.

Here the CDR3 reads CASSMVPGQGADEQYF. CDR3 nucleotides: TGTGCCAGTAGTATGGTCCCGGGACAGGGGGCGGACGAGCAGTACTTC. The rearrangement uses TRBV19 and TRBJ2-7, with TRBD1 identical over 12 bases. Trimming at V came to 3 bases and at J to 5 bases, leaving 8 bases not matched to a gene. Germline assignment: CDR1 LNHDA and CDR2 SQIVND (reference sequence). The CDR3 consists of 16 residues.

The chain is built from TRBV18 and TRBJ2-2; D remains ambiguous. CDR3 length equals 20 residues. CDR1 and CDR2 from the germline V gene are KGHSH and LQKENI. Trimming took off 5 bases at V and 0 bases at J, with 25 bases between the two ends. CDR3 sequence (DNA): TGTGCCAGCTCAGTCCAACCCGACCAGGTAGAGAGACCGAACACCGGGGAGCTGTTTTTT. It yields the protein CASSVQPDQVERPNTGELFF.

The table lists this clone with a few counts. The J gene is TRBJ2-7, the V gene TRBV2; 10 bases are a match to TRBD1. Unmatched junction bases numbered 8, after V lost 8 bases and J lost 4 bases. The CDR3 is 14 amino acids. Germline CDR1 and CDR2: SNHLY and FYNNEI. The CDR3 spells CASVRDRGLYEQYF. CDR3 nucleotides: TGTGCCAGCGTCCGGGACAGGGGCTTATACGAGCAGTACTTC.

Only a few counts were recorded for this clone. The chain carries TRBV6-5 and TRBJ1-4; the D is unclear. Germline-derived CDR1 and CDR2 are MNHEY and SVGAGI. Between the trimmed V and J ends, which lost 6 bases and 10 bases, there was a span of 15 bases. The CDR3 extends over 13 amino acids. CDR3 in amino acids: CASRYRQWGKLFF. Here the CDR3 DNA reads TGTGCCAGCAGGTATCGCCAGTGGGGAAAACTGTTTTTT.

The gene calls are TRBV5-5 and TRBJ2-7; D may be TRBD1 (5 bases). CDR1 is SGHKS, CDR2 YYEKEE, per germline (reference sequence). The V end lost 6 bases, the J end lost 0 bases, and 13 bases lay between the germline ends. The CDR3 totals 14 residues. The CDR3 region has the DNA TGTGCCAGCACTCTACGACAGAGCTCCTACGAGCAGTACTTC. It encodes CASTLRQSSYEQYF.

The chain is built from TRBV6-1 and TRBJ1-5, with D possibly being TRBD1 (5 bases). Germline V gives CDR1 MNHNS, CDR2 SASEGT. With 6 bases removed from V and 3 bases from J, the gap between germline ends came to 15 bases. This CDR3 contains 15 residues. The CDR3: CASSGVEGVNQPQHF. The DNA of the CDR3 is TGTGCCAGCAGCGGCGTGGAAGGGGTCAATCAGCCCCAGCATTTT.

This chain joins TRBV9 and TRBJ1-5, with a weak D call TRBD1 (5 bases). The V end lost 4 bases, the J end lost 6 bases, and 11 bases lay between the germline ends. The germline gives CDR1 SGDLS, CDR2 YYNGEE. This CDR3 comprises 13 residues. CDR3 sequence (DNA): TGTGCCAGCAGCCCCCGGGACGGTCAGCCCCAGCATTTT. Amino acid sequence: CASSPRDGQPQHF.

This chain connects TRBV6-5 to TRBJ2-2; a possible D gene is TRBD2 (6 bases). This CDR3 has 15 residues. V was pared by 6 bases and J by 3 bases, with 14 bases between. Germline assignment: CDR1 MNHEY and CDR2 SVGAGI. The CDR3, as DNA: TGTGCCAGCAGAACTCAGGGCGGGGACACCGGGGAGCTGTTTTTT. This translates into CASRTQGGDTGELFF.

The V call is TRBV5-1, the J call TRBJ2-7; TRBD1 matches at 8 bases. V lost 4 bases to trimming and J lost 3 bases; unmatched junction nucleotides: 6. The CDR3 has 14 amino acids. Germline values: CDR1 SGHRS, CDR2 YFSETQ. The CDR3, as DNA: TGCGCCAGCAGCCCGGGACAGGACCGCTACGAGCAGTACTTC. This translates into CASSPGQDRYEQYF. The full variable domain, in which reference TRBV5-1 and TRBJ2-7 provide the parts outside the CDR3, is KAGVTQTPRYLIKTRGQQVTLSCSPISGHRSVSWYQQTPGQGLQFLFEYFSETQRNKGNFPGRFSGRQFSNSRSEMNVSTLELGDSALYLCASSPGQDRYEQYFGPGTRLTVT.

The chain employs TRBV7-2 and TRBJ2-1, with D hard to call. The CDR3 extends over 15 amino acids. CDR1 and CDR2 (germline): SGHTA, FQGNSA. Trimming stripped 1 base from V and 7 bases from J, with 14 bases between. DNA for the CDR3: TGTGCCAGCAGCTTAGTTCTAGGGATGGGGAATGAGCAGTTCTTC. Translating it yields CASSLVLGMGNEQFF. Full variable domain (missing parts from reference TRBV7-2 and TRBJ2-1): GAGVSQSPSNKVTEKGKDVELRCDPISGHTALYWYRQSLGQGLEFLIYFQGNSAPDKSGLPSDRFSAERTGGSVSTLTIQRTQQEDSAVYLCASSLVLGMGNEQFFGPGTRLTVL.

The chain carries TRBV14 and TRBJ1-2; D may be TRBD1 (5 bases). Looked up from germline, CDR1 is SGHDN and CDR2 is FVKESK. V was trimmed by 4 bases and J by 2 bases, leaving 11 bases between them. This CDR3 is 14 amino acids long. The CDR3 is CASSRGRGNYGYTF. DNA of the CDR3: TGTGCCAGCAGCCGCGGACGGGGCAACTATGGCTACACCTTC.

In DNA form, the CDR3 reads TGCGCCAGCAGCTTGGAGGGCGGCACCGGGGAGCTGTTTTTT. Protein sequence: CASSLEGGTGELFF. The gene calls are TRBV5-1 and TRBJ2-2; D remains ambiguous. Trimming pared 0 bases from V and 4 bases from J, leaving 7 bases between. CDR1 and CDR2 from the germline V gene are SGHRS and YFSETQ. The CDR3 spans 14 residues.

In this sample, this clone turned up once. The rearrangement uses TRBV7-9 and TRBJ2-7; D is perhaps TRBD1 (5 bases). This CDR3 comprises 14 residues. V was cut by 5 bases and J by 3 bases, with 14 bases left in between. The V gene's germline CDR1 is SEHNR and CDR2 FQNEAQ (reference sequence). The CDR3 bases are TGTGCCAGCAGCAATTTTGACAGTAGCTACGAGCAGTACTTC. This translates into CASSNFDSSYEQYF.

This chain connects TRBV10-2 to TRBJ2-3; tentative D call: TRBD2 (5 bases). V was shortened by 3 bases and J by 5 bases, with 15 bases between the two germline ends. The CDR3 is made up of 15 amino acids. The germline V gene has CDR1 WSHSY and CDR2 SAAADI. The CDR3 reads CASSDSVEVEDTQYF. In nucleotides, the CDR3 is TGCGCCAGCAGTGACAGTGTGGAGGTTGAAGATACGCAGTATTTT.